This TCR beta chain was found in a study of Graves' ophthalmopathy and Graves' hyperthyroidism. The CDR3 length is 13 residues. Looked up from germline, CDR1 is KGHDR and CDR2 is SFDVKD. V gave up 12 bases and J gave up 5 bases; unmatched junction bases: 9. TCR beta CDR3 regions were amplified from RNA transcripts. The first-round RT-PCR employed HTBI primers together with the Qiagen OneStep RT-PCR kit. A multiplex PCR was then performed as the second round. TCRdb analysed the multiplex PCR reads with MiXCR anew, one entry per CDR3 protein. The data show 650,000 to 900,000 distinct CDR3 sequences, approximately 40% seen once. This clonotype has a handful of counts. The target antigen is unknown. Study observations and caveats: A classifier, a 13-signature model, separated ophthalmopathy from stable hyperthyroidism with approximately 88% sensitivity and over 70% specificity. Most expanded thyroid clonotypes above 0.001 frequency also appeared in blood.

Source material: peripheral blood. The TCR was taken from an adult man with Graves' ophthalmopathy. The chain uses TRBV24-1 and TRBJ2-1, with 7 positions matching TRBD1. The CDR3 DNA reads as TGTGCCGTCGGGACAGCGATGCACAATGAGCAGTTCTTC. The encoded protein is CAVGTAMHNEQFF.